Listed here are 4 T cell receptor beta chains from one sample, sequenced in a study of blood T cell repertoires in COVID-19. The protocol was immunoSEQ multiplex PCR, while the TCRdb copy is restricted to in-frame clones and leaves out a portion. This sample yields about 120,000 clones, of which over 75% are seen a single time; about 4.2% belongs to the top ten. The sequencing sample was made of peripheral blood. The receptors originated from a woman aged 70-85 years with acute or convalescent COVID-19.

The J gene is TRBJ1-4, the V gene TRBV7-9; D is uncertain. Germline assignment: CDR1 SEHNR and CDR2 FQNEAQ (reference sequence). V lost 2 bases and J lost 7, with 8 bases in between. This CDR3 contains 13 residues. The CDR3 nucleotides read TGTGCCAGCAGCTTACGGGAGCGTGAAAAACTGTTTTTT. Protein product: CASSLREREKLFF.

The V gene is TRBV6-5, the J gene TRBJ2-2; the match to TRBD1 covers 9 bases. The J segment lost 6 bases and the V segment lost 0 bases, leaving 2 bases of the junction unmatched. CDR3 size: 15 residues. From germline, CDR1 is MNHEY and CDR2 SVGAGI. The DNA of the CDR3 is TGTGCCAGCAGTTACTCGGGACAGGGTCCCGGGGAGCTGTTTTTT. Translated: CASSYSGQGPGELFF.

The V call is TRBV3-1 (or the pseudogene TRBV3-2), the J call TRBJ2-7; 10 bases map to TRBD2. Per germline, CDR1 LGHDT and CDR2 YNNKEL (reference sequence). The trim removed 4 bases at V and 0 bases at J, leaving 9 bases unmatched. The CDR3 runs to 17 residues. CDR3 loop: CASSPGSSGGSSYEQYF. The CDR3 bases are TGTGCCAGCAGCCCAGGGTCTAGCGGGGGTAGCTCCTACGAGCAGTACTTC.

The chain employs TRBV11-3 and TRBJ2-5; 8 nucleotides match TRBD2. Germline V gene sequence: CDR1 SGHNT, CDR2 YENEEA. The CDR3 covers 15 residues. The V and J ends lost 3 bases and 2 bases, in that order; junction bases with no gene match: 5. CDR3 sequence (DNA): TGTGCCAGCAGCTTGGCGGGGGGAAGACAAGAGACCCAGTACTTC. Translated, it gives CASSLAGGRQETQYF.